These T cell receptor beta chains were read from a single sample in a study of early T cells in non-severe SARS-CoV-2 infection. TCRdb independently ran MiXCR on the 5' RACE reads; one entry per CDR3 protein. The data show tens of thousands of distinct CDR3 sequences, 15% seen once. The sample consisted of whole blood. These receptors were taken from an adult who was a healthcare worker with PCR-confirmed SARS-CoV-2 infection or an uninfected control (not recorded which). The CDR3 runs from the conserved cysteine through the conserved F or W. The D gene is left open where the match is weak. The listing skips clone size in some rows; elsewhere it reads once, few, many or a size class.

j_gene,v_gene,abundance,d_gene,len,CDR3nt,CDR3aa
TRBJ2-7,TRBV29-1,many,.,12,TGCAGCGCCCGGACTACCAACTACGAGCAGTACTTC,CSARTTNYEQYF
TRBJ2-7,TRBV18,.,.,17,TGTGCCAGCTCACCTCTCTCTAGCGCTATCTTGCCTCACGAGCAGTACTTC,CASSPLSSAILPHEQYF
TRBJ2-7,TRBV27,.,.,14,TGTGCCAGCAGTTTATCGACTACTAGGGGCGAGCAGTACTTC,CASSLSTTRGEQYF
TRBJ2-1,TRBV28,.,.,15,TGTGCCAGCAGTTCCAGGTGGGCAAGGATTAGAGAGCAGTTCTTC,CASSSRWARIREQFF
TRBJ1-5,TRBV25-1,many,.,13,TGTGCCAGCAGGAGAATCGATCAGCAGCCCCAGCATTTT,CASRRIDQQPQHF
TRBJ2-7,TRBV6-2/TRBV6-3,.,.,15,TGTGCCAGCAGTCCCCCGGGACTCCTCTCCTACGAGCAGTACTTC,CASSPPGLLSYEQYF
TRBJ1-5,TRBV6-2/TRBV6-3,few,.,15,TGTGCCAGCAGTAAGATTGGGCCGCCTAATCAGCCCCAGCATTTT,CASSKIGPPNQPQHF
TRBJ2-3,TRBV6-2/TRBV6-3,.,.,14,TGTGCCAGCAGTTACCAGCGAGACACAGATACGCAGTATTTT,CASSYQRDTDTQYF
TRBJ2-1,TRBV18,.,TRBD2,16,TGTGCCAGCTCACCCCCGGGACTAGCGCACCACAATGAGCAGTTCTTC,CASSPPGLAHHNEQFF
TRBJ2-4,TRBV28,.,.,14,TGTGCCAGCAGTCCTGGGTTAGCCAAAAACATTCAGTACTTC,CASSPGLAKNIQYF
TRBJ2-7,TRBV7-2,many,.,13,TGTGCCAGCCTTGTCCAGGAGGGCTACGAGCAGTACTTC,CASLVQEGYEQYF
TRBJ2-5,TRBV11-1,.,.,12,TGTGCCAGCAGCTTAGATGTGGAGACCCAGTACTTC,CASSLDVETQYF
TRBJ2-5,TRBV29-1,few,.,11,TGCAGCGTTTTTTTGCGGGAGACCCAGTACTTC,CSVFLRETQYF
TRBJ2-1,TRBV5-6,.,.,16,TGTGCCAGCAGCCTCGGGCGGACCTACTCCTACAATGAGCAGTTCTTC,CASSLGRTYSYNEQFF
TRBJ2-7,TRBV7-9,.,TRBD2,16,TGTGCCAGCAGCGACGACCGAGCGGGGGCCTCCTACGAGCAGTACTTC,CASSDDRAGASYEQYF
TRBJ2-1,TRBV10-3,few,TRBD2,16,TGTGCCATCAGTGAGGGGACTAGGACTGCCTACAATGAGCAGTTCTTC,CAISEGTRTAYNEQFF
TRBJ2-5,TRBV5-4,.,.,14,TGTGCCAGCAGCTTTCAAGGGGTCGGAGAGACCCAGTACTTC,CASSFQGVGETQYF
TRBJ2-5,TRBV30,.,.,13,TGTGCCTGGACGGGCCAGTGGAAAGAGACCCAGTACTTC,CAWTGQWKETQYF
TRBJ1-4,TRBV6-1,.,TRBD1,15,TGTGCCAGCAGTGGACAGGGGTTACAGGATGAAAAACTGTTTTTT,CASSGQGLQDEKLFF
TRBJ1-3,TRBV28,few,.,14,TGTGCCAGCAGTTCCCCTCTGTCTGGAAACACCATATATTTT,CASSSPLSGNTIYF
TRBJ2-6,TRBV7-6,.,.,14,TGTGCCAGCAGCTTAAGCTCTGGGGCCAACGTCCTGACTTTC,CASSLSSGANVLTF
TRBJ2-3,TRBV11-2,.,.,14,TGTGCCAGCAGCTTGACTAGTACGACAGATACGCAGTATTTT,CASSLTSTTDTQYF
TRBJ2-3,TRBV2,few,.,11,TGTGCCAGCAGGCGGAAGGATACGCAGTATTTT,CASRRKDTQYF
TRBJ2-1,TRBV2,many,TRBD2,14,TGTGCCAGCAGTGAAAACGGGAGGGCTGGAGAGCAGTTCTTC,CASSENGRAGEQFF
TRBJ1-2,TRBV28,many,.,14,TGTGCCAGCAGTTTCACTAGGGCGGCGTATGGCTACACCTTC,CASSFTRAAYGYTF
TRBJ2-5,TRBV6-2/TRBV6-3,few,TRBD1,13,TGTGCCAGCGGGGGACAGACCGAAGAGACCCAGTACTTC,CASGGQTEETQYF